This T cell receptor beta chain emerged from a study of control samples from healthy donors and cancer patients. CDR1 and CDR2 (germline): MNHEY, SVGEGT. V was trimmed by 5 bases and J by 0 bases, leaving 12 bases between them. The CDR3 consists of 15 residues. Libraries were prepared by immunoSEQ multiplex PCR; TCRdb keeps only in-frame clonotypes and omits some of them. The sample has 150,000 to 200,000 clones, 85% to 90% seen once. The source material was blood. The receptor was isolated from a man aged 18 to 30 in good health. This chain links TRBV6-2 or TRBV6-3 with TRBJ2-3; D remains ambiguous. The CDR3 DNA reads as TGTGCCAGCAGTCCCTTCCCCGGGAGCACAGATACGCAGTATTTT. Its translation is CASSPFPGSTDTQYF.